The entry below gives a single TCR beta chain sequence along with its context. This sample stems from a study of blood T cell repertoires in COVID-19. Study in general: The United States, Italy and Spain supplied acute and convalescent COVID-19 samples. T cells, B-cell-depleted T cells, or PBMCs supplied cDNA or gDNA.

The CDR3 covers 17 residues. Germline assignment: CDR1 MNHEY and CDR2 SVGEGT. V lost 4 bases, J lost 7 bases, and 24 bases lay in between. Source study methods: For nucleated cells, counts were estimated from reference gene primer amplification. The data were produced by immunoSEQ multiplex PCR, yet TCRdb's version contains in-frame clones alone and is incomplete. V and J calls and clone size are given by that table; D and trimming were obtained from the DNA. The repertoire holds 100,000 to 150,000 clones, with around 80% as singletons. The sequenced sample was peripheral blood. The receptor was derived from a man between 60 and 75 years old with active or convalescent COVID-19. This chain connects TRBV6-2 or TRBV6-3 to TRBJ2-3, with no clear D. The CDR3 loop is CASSSPSRSGREHTQYF. The CDR3 DNA reads TGTGCCAGCAGTTCCCCCTCGAGGTCCGGAAGAGAGCATACGCAGTATTTT.